Listed below are T cell receptor beta chains from one sample, sequenced in a study of T cell responses to AZD1222 COVID-19 vaccine. Repertoires were generated with immunoSEQ multiplex PCR, while TCRdb's copy carries only in-frame clones and drops some. The sample has 75,000 to 95,000 clones, about nine tenths seen once; the top ten hold 4.2%. Sequencing used peripheral blood, obtained on day 0 of AZD1222 vaccination. The receptors here all came from an adult in good health. The CDR3 runs from the conserved cysteine through the conserved F or W. The D gene is left open where the match is weak. Some rows mark clone size as missing; the rest say once, few, many or name a class of expanded clone.

>NA|NA|TRBV27|TRBJ2-3
TGTGCCAGCAGTTTAGGTGGGTGGGATACGCAGTATTTT
CASSLGGWDTQYF
>NA|once|TRBV6-1|TRBJ1-4
TGTGCCAGCAGTGAAGGGCCTAATGAAAAACTGTTTTTT
CASSEGPNEKLFF
>NA|NA|TRBV7-2|TRBJ2-3
TGTGCCAGCAGCCCTCAGGGCCTTGACACAGATACGCAGTATTTT
CASSPQGLDTDTQYF
>NA|NA|TRBV12-3/TRBV12-4|TRBJ1-5
TGTGCCAGCAGCAAAACAGGGCCCCAGCCCCAGCATTTT
CASSKTGPQPQHF
>NA|NA|TRBV12-5|TRBJ2-5
TGTGCTAGTGCCTATGGGGATCAAGAGACCCAGTACTTC
CASAYGDQETQYF
>NA|NA|TRBV5-4|TRBJ2-5
TGTGCCAGCAGCTCGGACTGGGAGACCCAGTACTTC
CASSSDWETQYF
>NA|NA|TRBV5-4|TRBJ2-1
TGTGCCAGCAGCTTGGATAGGACGGGTGAGCAGTTCTTC
CASSLDRTGEQFF
>NA|NA|TRBV30|TRBJ2-3
TGTGCCTGGAGTCAGACAGCAGATACGCAGTATTTT
CAWSQTADTQYF
>NA|NA|TRBV20-1|TRBJ2-4
TGCAGTGCTAGAGGGGGGGGACAGCCGTACTTC
CSARGGGQPYF
>NA|few|TRBV5-6|TRBJ1-2
TGTGCCAGCAGCTTGGTAACCGCGACCGGCTACACCTTC
CASSLVTATGYTF
>TRBD1|NA|TRBV3-1/TRBV3-2|TRBJ2-7
TGTGCCAGCAGCCCGACAGGGCCGGCGTCGGAGCAGTACTTC
CASSPTGPASEQYF
>NA|NA|TRBV5-4|TRBJ1-1
TGTGCCAGCAGCCTGCGGCCGAACACTGAAGCTTTCTTT
CASSLRPNTEAFF
>NA|NA|TRBV19|TRBJ1-1
TGTGCCAGTAGTATAGACCCAAACACTGAAGCTTTCTTT
CASSIDPNTEAFF
>TRBD1|NA|TRBV11-3|TRBJ2-2
TGTGCCAGCAGCTCCCCAGGGGGTAACACCGGGGAGCTGTTTTTT
CASSSPGGNTGELFF
>NA|NA|TRBV19|TRBJ1-2
TGTGCCAGTAACAAGGGCGGGATTAACTATGGCTACACCTTC
CASNKGGINYGYTF
>NA|NA|TRBV5-1|TRBJ2-1
TGCGCCAGCAGCTTGGTTGACTTCGTGGGTAATGAGCAGTTCTTC
CASSLVDFVGNEQFF
>NA|NA|TRBV7-9|TRBJ2-5
TGTGCCAGCAGCCACCGGGGGGCGCTAGCCGGGGGGAAAGAGACCCAGTACTTC
CASSHRGALAGGKETQYF
>NA|NA|TRBV11-2|TRBJ2-5
TGTGCCAGCAGCCCCTCCGTCGGTGCAGAGACCCAGTACTTC
CASSPSVGAETQYF
>NA|NA|TRBV11-1|TRBJ1-1
TGTGCCAGCAGCCTGATTGGCACCAGGGACACTGAAGCTTTCTTT
CASSLIGTRDTEAFF
>NA|NA|TRBV19|TRBJ1-1
TGTGCCAGTAGTGGACAGAAGAACACTGAAGCTTTCTTT
CASSGQKNTEAFF
>NA|NA|TRBV6-5|TRBJ1-1
TGTGCCAGCAGTCGCCCGTCAGGGGCGGATGAAGCTTTCTTT
CASSRPSGADEAFF
>TRBD2|NA|TRBV5-1|TRBJ2-7
TGCGCCAGCGCGTCCGGGACTATAGACGAGCAGTACTTC
CASASGTIDEQYF
>NA|NA|TRBV12-5|TRBJ1-5
TGTGCTAGTGGTTTGGTATTGGGGACATACACCGATAGCAATCAGCCCCAGCATTTT
CASGLVLGTYTDSNQPQHF
>NA|NA|TRBV5-1|TRBJ2-2
TGCGCCAGCAGCCCTGGACTACTCAACACCGGGGAGCTGTTTTTT
CASSPGLLNTGELFF
>NA|NA|TRBV6-5|TRBJ1-5
TGTGCCAGCAGTCCCTCGGGAAGCAATCAGCCCCAGCATTTT
CASSPSGSNQPQHF
>NA|NA|TRBV5-1|TRBJ1-2
TGCGCCAGCAGCCTCCAGGGCGGCGGCTACACCTTC
CASSLQGGGYTF
>NA|few|TRBV30|TRBJ1-1
TGTGCCTGGAGTTGGGAAGGGGAGGCTTTCTTT
CAWSWEGEAFF
>NA|NA|TRBV6-5|TRBJ1-6
TGTGCCAGCAGTTCCCTCGATGGGAATTCACCCCTCCACTTT
CASSSLDGNSPLHF
>NA|NA|TRBV12-3/TRBV12-4|TRBJ2-1
TGTGCCAGCAGATCTACAGGGAATGAGCAGTTCTTC
CASRSTGNEQFF
>NA|NA|TRBV4-1|TRBJ1-2
TGCGCCAGCAGCCAAGTGGAGGGCACCCTTTATGGCTACACCTTC
CASSQVEGTLYGYTF
>NA|NA|TRBV4-2|TRBJ1-4
TGTGCCAGCAGCTTCACAAAGAGGCTAAGGGGGACTAATGAAAAACTGTTTTTT
CASSFTKRLRGTNEKLFF
>NA|NA|TRBV10-1|TRBJ1-4
TGCGCCAGGACTGAGCCTACTAATGAAAAACTGTTTTTT
CARTEPTNEKLFF
>NA|NA|TRBV11-3|TRBJ1-1
TGTGCCAGCAGTCGACAGCTCCAGGGCACTGAAGCTTTCTTT
CASSRQLQGTEAFF
>NA|once|TRBV6-2/TRBV6-3|TRBJ1-5
TGTGCCAGCAGTTACTCGAAACTGATCAATCAGCCCCAGCATTTT
CASSYSKLINQPQHF
>NA|NA|TRBV5-6|TRBJ1-6
TGTGCCAGCAGCACCGATCCGAGCTCCTATAATTCACCCCTCCACTTT
CASSTDPSSYNSPLHF
>TRBD1|NA|TRBV19|TRBJ2-1
TGTGCCAGTAGTCCCGGACAGGGACGCGGTGAGCAGTTCTTC
CASSPGQGRGEQFF
>TRBD2|NA|TRBV6-4|TRBJ2-3
TGTGCCAGCAGACAAAGCGGGAGGGCACGAATCGGCACAGATACGCAGTATTTT
CASRQSGRARIGTDTQYF
>NA|NA|TRBV9|TRBJ1-3
TGTGCCAGCAGCGTAGAACCAGGACAAAAGCGTATATATTTT
CASSVEPGQKRIYF
>TRBD2|NA|TRBV5-4|TRBJ2-1
TGTGCCAGCAGCTTGGGGCTAGCGGGAGGTAGTGAGCAGTTCTTC
CASSLGLAGGSEQFF
>NA|NA|TRBV2|TRBJ1-2
TGTGCCAGCAGTGAATTCGGCGGATTCTATGGCTACACCTTC
CASSEFGGFYGYTF
>NA|NA|TRBV5-4|TRBJ1-4
TGTGCCAGCAGGAACACTGGAGATGAAAAACTGTTTTTT
CASRNTGDEKLFF
>TRBD2|NA|TRBV11-3|TRBJ2-7
TGTGCCAGCAGCTTACTAGCGGAGGGGGAGCAGTACTTC
CASSLLAEGEQYF
>NA|NA|TRBV12-5|TRBJ2-1
TGTGCTAGTGCCGTTTCAGTAGATGAGCAGTTCTTC
CASAVSVDEQFF
>TRBD1|NA|TRBV14|TRBJ1-1
TGTGCCAGCAGCCAAGAACAGGGGGCTGAAGCTTTCTTT
CASSQEQGAEAFF
>NA|NA|TRBV7-9|TRBJ1-4
TGTGCCAGCAACAGAGGGAGGGAGAATGAAAAACTGTTTTTT
CASNRGRENEKLFF
>NA|NA|TRBV4-2|TRBJ2-1
TGTGCCAGCAGCCAAGTCTGGGGGAATTCCTACAATGAGCAGTTCTTC
CASSQVWGNSYNEQFF
>TRBD2|NA|TRBV2|TRBJ2-7
TGTGCCAGCAGTGAGTCTAGCGGGGGCGACGAGCAGTACTTC
CASSESSGGDEQYF
>NA|NA|TRBV2|TRBJ2-5
TGTGCCAGCAGTGAGACAGAAGAGACCCAGTACTTC
CASSETEETQYF